A single sample is the source of the 8 T cell receptor beta chains below, sequenced in a study of blood T cell repertoires in COVID-19. Libraries were prepared by immunoSEQ multiplex PCR; TCRdb keeps only in-frame clonotypes and omits some of them. The repertoire includes roughly 87,000 clones, roughly 80% of them detected once, and 17% sits in the top ten. The sequencing input was peripheral blood. These receptors came from an older woman with acute or convalescent COVID-19.

The table lists this clone with a count of one. This chain links TRBV6-1 with TRBJ1-1; tentatively, D is TRBD1 (5 bases). The length of the CDR3 is 16 residues. Germline V CDR1 and CDR2: MNHNS, SASEGT. With 2 bases removed from V and 3 bases from J, the gap between germline ends came to 16 bases. The CDR3 DNA reads as TGTGCCAGCAGTGAAACCCGTCCAGGGTTAGACACTGAAGCTTTCTTT. Translating it yields CASSETRPGLDTEAFF.

V gene TRBV19 combines with J gene TRBJ2-3; D uncertain. Trimming removed 3 bases from V and 6 bases from J, with 10 bases in between. Germline-derived CDR1 and CDR2 are LNHDA and SQIVND (reference sequence). The CDR3 sequence is 13 residues long. As DNA, the CDR3 is TGTGCCAGTAGTATGAGTAGTTCGGATACGCAGTATTTT. Its protein product is CASSMSSSDTQYF.

The V call is TRBV5-5, the J call TRBJ1-5; 10 bases map to TRBD1. The CDR3 runs 16 residues. CDR1 is SGHKS and CDR2 is YYEKEE in the germline V gene (reference sequence). V was clipped by 4 bases and J by 0 bases; unmatched bases: 4. The CDR3 DNA is TGTGCCAGCAGCGGGGACAGGGGCTATAGCAATCAGCCCCAGCATTTT. It translates to CASSGDRGYSNQPQHF. Looking up the rest from reference TRBV5-5 and TRBJ1-5 gives the full variable domain: DAGVTQSPTHLIKTRGQQVTLRCSPISGHKSVSWYQQVLGQGPQFIFQYYEKEERGRGNFPDRFSARQFPNYSSELNVNALLLGDSALYLCASSGDRGYSNQPQHFGDGTRLSIL.

The genes are TRBV5-1 and TRBJ1-5; the match to TRBD1 covers 10 bases. Germline V gene sequence: CDR1 SGHRS, CDR2 YFSETQ. The junction had 3 bases not matched to a gene; V was cut back by 2 bases and J by 7 bases. The length of the CDR3 is 14 residues. The CDR3 nucleotides read TGCGCCAGCAGCTTCGGGACAGGGGCCCAGCCCCAGCATTTT. Its translation: CASSFGTGAQPQHF.

The chain joins TRBV19 to TRBJ2-7; TRBD1 might be the D (6 bases). Germline V gene sequence: CDR1 LNHDA, CDR2 SQIVND (reference sequence). This CDR3 comprises 12 residues. V shed 4 bases and J shed 7 bases, with 11 bases lying between them. The CDR3 is CASSTTGLEQYF. Written as DNA, the CDR3 is TGTGCCAGTAGTACAACAGGGCTAGAGCAGTACTTC.

The gene calls are TRBV6-5 and TRBJ1-5; D gene uncertain. This CDR3 is built from 14 residues. The germline V gene encodes CDR1 MNHEY and CDR2 SVGAGI. V lost 6 bases and J 5 bases, leaving 14 bases between the germline ends. DNA for the CDR3: TGTGCCAGCAGAGGAGGCCCGGACCATCAGCCCCAGCATTTT. The encoded protein is CASRGGPDHQPQHF.

Details on this clone: Other DNA sequences of this sample code for an identical CDR3. V is TRBV6-5 and J is TRBJ1-5; D is uncertain. Trimming removed 0 bases at V and 1 base at J, with 4 bases between. CDR1 is MNHEY, CDR2 SVGAGI, per germline. CDR3 length: 14 amino acids. The CDR3 sequence is CASSYSGSNQPQHF. The DNA of the CDR3 is TGTGCCAGCAGTTACTCGGGCAGCAATCAGCCCCAGCATTTT.

The gene calls are TRBV28 and TRBJ1-6, with D possibly being TRBD1 (6 bases). V was pared by 8 bases and J by 5 bases, with 16 bases between. Germline V gene sequence: CDR1 MDHEN, CDR2 SYDVKM. This CDR3 has 15 amino acids. CDR3 in amino acids: CASRGGGRNNSPLHF. The CDR3 nucleotides are TGTGCCAGCCGGGGAGGGGGGCGAAATAATTCACCCCTCCACTTT.